These 5 T cell receptor beta chains originate from one sample sequenced in a study of untreated major depressive disorder. The assay was immunoSEQ multiplex PCR, and TCRdb's table has in-frame clones only and misses some. The sample lists tens of thousands of clones, over 80% occurring once. The source material was CD4+ T cells from PBMCs. The receptors come from a young man in good health.

This rearrangement joins TRBV19 to TRBJ1-2; 8 bases align to TRBD1. CDR3 size: 19 residues. CDR1 and CDR2 from the germline V gene are LNHDA and SQIVND (reference sequence). Trimming cost V 5 bases and J 3 bases; bases outside gene matches: 20. The CDR3 loop is CASSLNSGTGEGRYYGYTF. The CDR3 DNA sequence: TGTGCCAGTAGTTTAAATTCCGGGACAGGTGAAGGGAGGTACTATGGCTACACCTTC.

The table lists this clone with a few counts. J is TRBJ1-5 and V is TRBV7-2, with D unclear. Germline V gene lookup returns CDR1 SGHTA and CDR2 FQGNSA. This CDR3 has 13 residues. V shed 3 bases and J shed 7 bases, with 10 bases lying between them. Here the CDR3 DNA reads TGTGCCAGCAGCTTCGGGCTTGAGCAGCCCCAGCATTTT. Translating gives CASSFGLEQPQHF.

The chain has TRBV7-8 and TRBJ2-7; 7 nucleotides line up with TRBD1. The J segment lost 1 base and the V segment lost 1 base, leaving 16 bases of the junction unmatched. Germline V lookup: CDR1 SGHVS, CDR2 FQNEAQ. The CDR3 loop spans 19 amino acids. CDR3 in amino acids: CASSLESGQATRRSYEQYF. In DNA, the CDR3 is TGTGCCAGCAGCTTAGAAAGTGGACAGGCTACCAGGCGATCCTACGAGCAGTACTTC.

The chain employs TRBV6-5 and TRBJ2-5; D tentatively fits TRBD1 or TRBD2 (6 bases each). This CDR3 contains 16 residues. CDR1 and CDR2 from the germline V gene are MNHEY and SVGAGI. V was shortened by 2 bases and J by 5 bases, with 18 bases between the two germline ends. CDR3: CASSYRGRTPGETQYF. As DNA, the CDR3 is TGTGCCAGCAGTTACAGGGGGAGGACCCCTGGGGAGACCCAGTACTTC.

V usage is TRBV10-3 and J usage is TRBJ1-1; tentative D call: TRBD1 (6 bases). V dropped 9 bases and J dropped 0 bases, with 11 bases sitting between them. Germline CDR1 ENHRY, CDR2 SYGVKD. The CDR3 is made up of 13 amino acids. CDR3 in amino acids: CAIQGNLNTEAFF. Here the CDR3 DNA reads TGTGCCATACAGGGAAATCTGAACACTGAAGCTTTCTTT.